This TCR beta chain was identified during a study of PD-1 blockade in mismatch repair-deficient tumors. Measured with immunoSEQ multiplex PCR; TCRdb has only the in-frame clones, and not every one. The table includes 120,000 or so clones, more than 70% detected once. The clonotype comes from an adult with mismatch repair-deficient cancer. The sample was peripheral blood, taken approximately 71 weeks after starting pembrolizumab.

The CDR3 bases are TGTGCCAGCAGTGAGATCGCTTTAGGGAACTCCTACAATGAGCAGTTCTTC. Amino acids: CASSEIALGNSYNEQFF. The genes are TRBV28 and TRBJ2-1; no firm D call. The germline V gene encodes CDR1 MDHEN and CDR2 SYDVKM. V gave up 5 bases and J gave up 0 bases, with 17 bases separating them. There are 17 residues in the CDR3.